This TCR beta chain is drawn from a study of cytomegalovirus exposure and HLA in healthy donors. General study findings and limits: TCR beta sequences reportedly predicted most subjects' HLA-A and HLA-B alleles accurately. Reports indicated that the classifier achieved high specificity and sensitivity in diagnosing cytomegalovirus status.

A remark on this clone: Its antigen is still unknown.

V was pared by 3 bases and J by 7 bases, with 6 bases between. The CDR3 runs to 10 residues. The germline V gene encodes CDR1 DFQATT and CDR2 SNEGSKA (reference sequence). Amplification used 60 Vbeta primers and 13 Jbeta primers. The data were produced by immunoSEQ multiplex PCR, yet TCRdb's version contains in-frame clones alone and is incomplete. In the table there are roughly 150,000 clones, roughly 70% of which are singletons. This receptor was taken from a man younger than 40 in good health and CMV-seronegative. The chain joins TRBV20-1 to TRBJ1-2; no reliable D call. Source material: PBMCs. DNA for the CDR3: TGCAGTGCTAGCTCGTCTGGCTACACCTTC. Translated, it gives CSASSSGYTF.